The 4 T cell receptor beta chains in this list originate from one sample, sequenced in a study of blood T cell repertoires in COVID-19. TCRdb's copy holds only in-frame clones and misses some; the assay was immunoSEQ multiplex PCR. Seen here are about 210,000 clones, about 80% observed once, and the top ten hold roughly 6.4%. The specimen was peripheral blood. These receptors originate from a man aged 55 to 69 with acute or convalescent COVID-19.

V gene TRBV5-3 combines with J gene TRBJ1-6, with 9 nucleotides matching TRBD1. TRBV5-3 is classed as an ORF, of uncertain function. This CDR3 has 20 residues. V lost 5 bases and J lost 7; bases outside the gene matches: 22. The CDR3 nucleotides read TGTGCCAGAAGACATACCTTGGACAGGGGAAAACATGTAGAGAATTCACCCCTCCACTTT. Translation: CARRHTLDRGKHVENSPLHF.

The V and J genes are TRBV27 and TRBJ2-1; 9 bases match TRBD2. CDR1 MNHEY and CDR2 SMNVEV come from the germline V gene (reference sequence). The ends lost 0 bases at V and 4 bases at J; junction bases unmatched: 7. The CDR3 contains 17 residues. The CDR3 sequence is CASSLSLAGLVYNEQFF. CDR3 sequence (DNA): TGTGCCAGCAGTTTATCACTAGCGGGTCTGGTTTACAATGAGCAGTTCTTC.

The CDR3 here is CASSPYGTGEENSPLHF. The CDR3 DNA reads TGCGCCAGCAGCCCCTACGGGACAGGGGAAGAGAATTCACCCCTCCACTTT. This chain uses TRBV5-1 with TRBJ1-6; 10 positions match TRBD1. The germline gives CDR1 SGHRS, CDR2 YFSETQ. This CDR3 region has 17 residues. The V and J ends lost 4 bases and 7 bases, in that order; junction bases with no gene match: 11.

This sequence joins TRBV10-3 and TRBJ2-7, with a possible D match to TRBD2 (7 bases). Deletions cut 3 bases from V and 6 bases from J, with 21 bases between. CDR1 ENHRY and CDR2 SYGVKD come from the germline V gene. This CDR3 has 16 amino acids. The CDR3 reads CAISDKGGNPGREQYF. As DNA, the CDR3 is TGTGCCATCAGTGATAAGGGGGGGAACCCCGGGCGCGAGCAGTACTTC.